The rows below give T cell receptor beta chains drawn from one sample of a study of blood T cell repertoires in COVID-19. Method: immunoSEQ multiplex PCR; TCRdb's copy keeps in-frame clones and lacks some. The data contain about 500,000 clones, 85% to 90% of them singletons. Sequenced input: peripheral blood. All receptors come from a woman between 45 and 65 years old with COVID-19, enrolled during active disease. Each CDR3 is given with its conserved first and last residue. Fields, in order: CDR3 length, V gene, D gene, J gene, clone size, CDR3 protein, CDR3 DNA. D genes are given only for firm matches. Rows give clone size only sometimes, using once, few, many, or a class for an expanded clone.

len: 16; v_gene: TRBV29-1; d_gene: .; j_gene: TRBJ2-2; abundance: once; CDR3aa: CSVPTEGQGGTGELFF; CDR3nt: TGCAGCGTCCCAACGGAGGGGCAGGGTGGAACCGGGGAGCTGTTTTTT
len: 14; v_gene: TRBV5-1; d_gene: .; j_gene: TRBJ1-4; abundance: once; CDR3aa: CASSHGQPNEKLFF; CDR3nt: TGCGCCAGCAGCCACGGACAGCCGAATGAAAAACTGTTTTTT
len: 13; v_gene: TRBV5-1; d_gene: .; j_gene: TRBJ1-2; abundance: .; CDR3aa: CASSSSSNYGYTF; CDR3nt: TGCGCCAGCAGCTCTTCCTCTAACTATGGCTACACCTTC
len: 15; v_gene: TRBV15; d_gene: .; j_gene: TRBJ1-1; abundance: .; CDR3aa: CATSRDGMGALEAFF; CDR3nt: TGTGCCACCAGCAGAGATGGGATGGGGGCTCTGGAAGCTTTCTTT
len: 15; v_gene: TRBV4-1; d_gene: .; j_gene: TRBJ2-7; abundance: .; CDR3aa: CASSQAQGITYEQYF; CDR3nt: TGCGCCAGCAGCCAGGCACAGGGCATTACCTACGAGCAGTACTTC
len: 15; v_gene: TRBV9; d_gene: TRBD1; j_gene: TRBJ1-1; abundance: .; CDR3aa: CASSSGTGGKTEAFF; CDR3nt: TGTGCCAGCAGCTCCGGGACAGGGGGCAAGACTGAAGCTTTCTTT
len: 18; v_gene: TRBV9; d_gene: .; j_gene: TRBJ2-1; abundance: .; CDR3aa: CASSVELEWGSTPNEQFF; CDR3nt: TGTGCCAGCAGCGTAGAGCTAGAGTGGGGCTCCACACCAAATGAGCAGTTCTTC
len: 14; v_gene: TRBV10-2; d_gene: .; j_gene: TRBJ1-1; abundance: once; CDR3aa: CASREEYMNTEAFF; CDR3nt: TGCGCCAGCAGGGAGGAGTATATGAACACTGAAGCTTTCTTT
len: 14; v_gene: TRBV5-1; d_gene: TRBD2; j_gene: TRBJ2-2; abundance: .; CDR3aa: CASTSGANTGELFF; CDR3nt: TGCGCCAGCACTAGCGGGGCGAACACCGGGGAGCTGTTTTTT
len: 15; v_gene: TRBV2; d_gene: .; j_gene: TRBJ1-4; abundance: .; CDR3aa: CASSDLRGANEKLFF; CDR3nt: TGTGCCAGCAGTGACTTGCGGGGGGCTAATGAAAAACTGTTTTTT
len: 13; v_gene: TRBV10-1; d_gene: .; j_gene: TRBJ1-1; abundance: .; CDR3aa: CASTRGIGTEAFF; CDR3nt: TGCGCCAGCACTAGGGGCATTGGCACTGAAGCTTTCTTT
len: 12; v_gene: TRBV7-9; d_gene: TRBD2; j_gene: TRBJ2-7; abundance: .; CDR3aa: CASSLIGGEQYF; CDR3nt: TGTGCCAGCAGCTTGATCGGGGGGGAGCAGTACTTC
len: 14; v_gene: TRBV2; d_gene: .; j_gene: TRBJ2-1; abundance: .; CDR3aa: CASSDMGARDEQFF; CDR3nt: TGTGCCAGCAGTGACATGGGGGCGAGGGATGAGCAGTTCTTC
len: 11; v_gene: TRBV29-1; d_gene: .; j_gene: TRBJ2-7; abundance: .; CDR3aa: CSVEEGGEQYF; CDR3nt: TGCAGCGTTGAGGAAGGGGGCGAGCAGTACTTC
len: 16; v_gene: TRBV19; d_gene: TRBD2; j_gene: TRBJ2-1; abundance: .; CDR3aa: CASSIGLAGAYNEQFF; CDR3nt: TGTGCCAGTAGTATAGGACTAGCGGGGGCCTACAATGAGCAGTTCTTC
len: 15; v_gene: TRBV19; d_gene: .; j_gene: TRBJ1-5; abundance: few; CDR3aa: CASSIDLTRGQPQHF; CDR3nt: TGTGCCAGTAGTATAGATCTAACCAGGGGTCAGCCCCAGCATTTT
len: 17; v_gene: TRBV6-1; d_gene: .; j_gene: TRBJ2-4; abundance: .; CDR3aa: CASSETTGRGGKNIQYF; CDR3nt: TGTGCCAGCAGTGAAACGACCGGGCGGGGAGGCAAAAACATTCAGTACTTC
len: 15; v_gene: TRBV9; d_gene: TRBD1; j_gene: TRBJ1-4; abundance: .; CDR3aa: CASSVAGTGDEKLFF; CDR3nt: TGTGCCAGCAGCGTAGCTGGGACAGGGGATGAAAAACTGTTTTTT
len: 12; v_gene: TRBV6-5; d_gene: .; j_gene: TRBJ1-2; abundance: .; CDR3aa: CASKRQGEGYTF; CDR3nt: TGTGCCTCCAAACGGCAGGGCGAGGGCTACACCTTC
len: 18; v_gene: TRBV7-8; d_gene: TRBD1; j_gene: TRBJ1-5; abundance: once; CDR3aa: CASSPRWDRGLLSQPQHF; CDR3nt: TGTGCCAGCAGCCCCCGGTGGGACAGGGGGCTTCTAAGTCAGCCCCAGCATTTT
len: 21; v_gene: TRBV7-8; d_gene: TRBD1; j_gene: TRBJ1-5; abundance: .; CDR3aa: CASSPAGLPDRGRYSNQPQHF; CDR3nt: TGTGCCAGCAGCCCGGCCGGCCTCCCGGACAGGGGACGGTATAGCAATCAGCCCCAGCATTTT
len: 15; v_gene: TRBV6-5; d_gene: TRBD1; j_gene: TRBJ1-5; abundance: .; CDR3aa: CASSRKGQGTQPQHF; CDR3nt: TGTGCCAGCAGTCGGAAAGGACAGGGGACTCAGCCCCAGCATTTT
len: 15; v_gene: TRBV5-1; d_gene: .; j_gene: TRBJ2-1; abundance: .; CDR3aa: CASSLGPLAGNEQFF; CDR3nt: TGCGCCAGCAGCCTGGGACCCCTGGCAGGCAATGAGCAGTTCTTC
len: 15; v_gene: TRBV5-1; d_gene: .; j_gene: TRBJ2-3; abundance: once; CDR3aa: CASSHDHPGTDTQYF; CDR3nt: TGCGCCAGCAGCCACGACCACCCCGGGACAGATACGCAGTATTTT
len: 17; v_gene: TRBV19; d_gene: .; j_gene: TRBJ1-4; abundance: .; CDR3aa: CASSIPYGDSGREKLFF; CDR3nt: TGTGCCAGTAGTATACCCTATGGGGACTCAGGGCGTGAAAAACTGTTTTTT
len: 16; v_gene: TRBV15; d_gene: TRBD1; j_gene: TRBJ1-6; abundance: .; CDR3aa: CATSTLSGQRGSPLHF; CDR3nt: TGTGCCACCAGCACATTATCGGGACAGCGTGGTTCACCCCTCCACTTT
len: 15; v_gene: TRBV30; d_gene: TRBD1; j_gene: TRBJ2-7; abundance: once; CDR3aa: CAWSVGRGQSYEQYF; CDR3nt: TGTGCCTGGAGTGTCGGCAGGGGGCAATCCTACGAGCAGTACTTC
len: 15; v_gene: TRBV25-1; d_gene: .; j_gene: TRBJ2-5; abundance: .; CDR3aa: CASSESRPGWETQYF; CDR3nt: TGTGCCAGCAGTGAATCTCGGCCAGGGTGGGAGACCCAGTACTTC
len: 14; v_gene: TRBV6-4; d_gene: .; j_gene: TRBJ2-3; abundance: .; CDR3aa: CASSVQGGTDTQYF; CDR3nt: TGTGCCAGCAGTGTACAGGGCGGCACAGATACGCAGTATTTT
len: 16; v_gene: TRBV2; d_gene: TRBD2; j_gene: TRBJ2-1; abundance: .; CDR3aa: CASNRERGSTYNEQFF; CDR3nt: TGTGCCAGCAATCGGGAGCGGGGGTCGACCTACAATGAGCAGTTCTTC
len: 15; v_gene: TRBV14; d_gene: TRBD2; j_gene: TRBJ2-7; abundance: .; CDR3aa: CASSQGRRGAYEQYF; CDR3nt: TGTGCCAGCAGCCAAGGGAGGCGGGGGGCCTACGAGCAGTACTTC
len: 15; v_gene: TRBV3-1/TRBV3-2; d_gene: TRBD1; j_gene: TRBJ1-2; abundance: .; CDR3aa: CASSQGSGTGGGYTF; CDR3nt: TGTGCCAGCAGCCAAGGGTCCGGGACAGGGGGTGGCTACACCTTC
len: 13; v_gene: TRBV4-2; d_gene: .; j_gene: TRBJ2-7; abundance: .; CDR3aa: CASSLPGSYEQYF; CDR3nt: TGTGCCAGCAGCCTGCCAGGGTCCTACGAGCAGTACTTC
len: 16; v_gene: TRBV6-2/TRBV6-3; d_gene: .; j_gene: TRBJ1-3; abundance: .; CDR3aa: CASSPLRLDRGNTIYF; CDR3nt: TGTGCCAGCAGCCCCCTCAGGCTGGATCGGGGAAACACCATATATTTT
len: 15; v_gene: TRBV6-6; d_gene: TRBD2; j_gene: TRBJ2-1; abundance: .; CDR3aa: CASSPGGGQDNEQFF; CDR3nt: TGTGCCAGCAGTCCGGGAGGTGGGCAGGACAATGAGCAGTTCTTC
len: 12; v_gene: TRBV19; d_gene: .; j_gene: TRBJ2-7; abundance: .; CDR3aa: CASSKQGDEQYF; CDR3nt: TGTGCCAGTAGTAAACAGGGCGACGAGCAGTACTTC
len: 16; v_gene: TRBV7-8; d_gene: TRBD2; j_gene: TRBJ2-2; abundance: .; CDR3aa: CASSRLAGGDAGELFF; CDR3nt: TGTGCCAGCAGCCGTCTAGCGGGGGGCGACGCCGGGGAGCTGTTTTTT
len: 14; v_gene: TRBV11-2; d_gene: .; j_gene: TRBJ2-3; abundance: .; CDR3aa: CASSLGGTSNTQYF; CDR3nt: TGTGCCAGCAGCTTAGGGGGGACTTCAAATACGCAGTATTTT
len: 14; v_gene: TRBV30; d_gene: .; j_gene: TRBJ1-3; abundance: .; CDR3aa: CAWSRFRSGNTIYF; CDR3nt: TGTGCCTGGAGTCGGTTCCGCTCTGGAAACACCATATATTTT
len: 15; v_gene: TRBV28; d_gene: .; j_gene: TRBJ2-5; abundance: .; CDR3aa: CASSSLDAERETQYF; CDR3nt: TGTGCCAGCAGTTCCCTCGATGCCGAGCGGGAGACCCAGTACTTC
len: 12; v_gene: TRBV7-8; d_gene: .; j_gene: TRBJ2-1; abundance: .; CDR3aa: CASSWGGHEQFF; CDR3nt: TGTGCCAGCAGCTGGGGGGGCCATGAGCAGTTCTTC
len: 15; v_gene: TRBV7-9; d_gene: TRBD1; j_gene: TRBJ2-7; abundance: .; CDR3aa: CASSGAGTGGSEQYF; CDR3nt: TGTGCCAGCAGCGGGGCTGGGACAGGGGGCTCCGAGCAGTACTTC
len: 14; v_gene: TRBV28; d_gene: .; j_gene: TRBJ1-5; abundance: once; CDR3aa: CASEQSGGNQPQHF; CDR3nt: TGTGCCAGCGAACAATCCGGGGGCAATCAGCCCCAGCATTTT
len: 14; v_gene: TRBV6-5; d_gene: TRBD1; j_gene: TRBJ2-1; abundance: .; CDR3aa: CASSRDSSYNEQFF; CDR3nt: TGTGCCAGCAGTCGGGACAGCTCCTACAATGAGCAGTTCTTC
len: 15; v_gene: TRBV11-3; d_gene: TRBD1; j_gene: TRBJ2-3; abundance: .; CDR3aa: CASSSRGTGSDTQYF; CDR3nt: TGTGCCAGCAGCTCGCGAGGGACAGGATCGGATACGCAGTATTTT